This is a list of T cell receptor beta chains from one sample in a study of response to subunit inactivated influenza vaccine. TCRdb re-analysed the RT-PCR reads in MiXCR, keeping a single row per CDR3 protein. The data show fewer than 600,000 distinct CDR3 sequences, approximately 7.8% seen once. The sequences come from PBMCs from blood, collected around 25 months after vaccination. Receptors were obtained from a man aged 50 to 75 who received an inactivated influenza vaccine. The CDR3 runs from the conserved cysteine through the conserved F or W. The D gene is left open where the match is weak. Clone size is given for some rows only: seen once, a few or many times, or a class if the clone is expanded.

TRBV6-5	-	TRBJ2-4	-	TGTGCCAGCAGTTCGACACCAGCCAAAAACATTCAGTACTTC	CASSSTPAKNIQYF
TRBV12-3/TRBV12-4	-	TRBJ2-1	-	TGTGCCAGCACTATCGGTAGCTACAATGAGCAGTTCTTC	CASTIGSYNEQFF
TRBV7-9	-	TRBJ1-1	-	TGTGCCAGCAGCTCCAGTTGGAGGGGCACTGAAGCTTTCTTT	CASSSSWRGTEAFF
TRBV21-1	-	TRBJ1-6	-	TGTGCCAGCAGCACCGAGGAATTTCGGCTGGACTCACCCCTCCACTTT	CASSTEEFRLDSPLHF
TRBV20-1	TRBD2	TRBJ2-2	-	TGCAGTGCCAAGGGACTATCGAACACCGGGGAGCTGTTTTTT	CSAKGLSNTGELFF
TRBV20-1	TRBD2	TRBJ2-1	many	TGCAGTGCTAGAGATCGCGGGAGTTTCCGCAATGAGCAGTTCTTC	CSARDRGSFRNEQFF
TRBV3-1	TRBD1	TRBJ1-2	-	TGTGCCAGCAGCCAGGCGGGACAGGTCTATGGCTACACCTTC	CASSQAGQVYGYTF
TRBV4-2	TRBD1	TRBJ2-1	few	TGTGCCAGCAGCCAACTGGACAGGGGGCCCTACAATGAGCAGTTCTTC	CASSQLDRGPYNEQFF
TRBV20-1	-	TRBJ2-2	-	TGCAGTGCTAGAAAGGGGGGGGAGCTGTTTTTT	CSARKGGELFF
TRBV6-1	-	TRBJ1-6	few	TGTGCCAGCAGTGAGACCGCTCATTCACCCCTCCACTTT	CASSETAHSPLHF
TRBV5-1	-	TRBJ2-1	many	TGCGCCAGCAGCACGGGCTACAATGAGCAGTTCTTC	CASSTGYNEQFF
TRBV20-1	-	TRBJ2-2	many	TGCAGTGCTAGATCCCCGGGGGGCCGAGGAACCGGGGAGCTGTTTTTT	CSARSPGGRGTGELFF
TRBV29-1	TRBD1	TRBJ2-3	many	TGCAGCGTTGGAATGTTCGGACAGGGAGGAGATACGCAGTATTTT	CSVGMFGQGGDTQYF
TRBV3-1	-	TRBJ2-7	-	TGTGCCAGCAGCCAAATTTCGGGCTACGAGCAGTACTTC	CASSQISGYEQYF
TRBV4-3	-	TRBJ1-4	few	TGCGCCAGCAGCCAAGTATTTTCCGATGAAAAACTGTTTTTT	CASSQVFSDEKLFF
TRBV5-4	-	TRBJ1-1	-	TGTGCCAGCACTCCTAGGATAGGGATGAACACTGAAGCTTTCTTT	CASTPRIGMNTEAFF
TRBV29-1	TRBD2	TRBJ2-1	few	TGCAGCGTTGAACCCCTCCGGGGGGTCGATGAGCAGTTCTTC	CSVEPLRGVDEQFF
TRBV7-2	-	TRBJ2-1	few	TGTGCCAGCAGCTCCCATGGGGGGGCGAACAATGAGCAGTTCTTC	CASSSHGGANNEQFF
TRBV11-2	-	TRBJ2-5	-	TGTGCCAGCAGCTTGCAGGGAAAATTTGAGACCCAGTACTTC	CASSLQGKFETQYF
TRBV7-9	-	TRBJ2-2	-	TGTGCCAGCAGAGACCAGGGAACCGGGGAGCTGTTTTTT	CASRDQGTGELFF